This T cell receptor (beta chain) emerged from a study of human T cells and chemical hapten exposure (dated by TCRdb to about 2021). The study in broad terms: For sensitization, 2% DPC in acetone was applied to a 2 cm by 2 cm area of upper inner arm skin. Throughout the roughly 23-week study period, patients were also given weekly therapeutic DPC doses on the scalp. Patch tests used Finn chambers with 0.01% DPC on the upper back, scored after 6 days by International Contact Dermatitis Research Group standards. Alopecia areata with under or over 50% scalp involvement, alopecia totalis and alopecia universalis were represented in the patient cohort, which was mostly female. Libraries were pooled for sequencing, and variation in per-sample TCR yields was attributed mainly to small differences in library volumes within the pool. In alopecia patients, the study followed how the peripheral blood TCR repertoire changed in vivo over primary and secondary sensitization to diphenylcyclopropenone (DPC), a hapten. Patient blood was sampled pre-sensitization (week 0) and at 2, 6 and about 24 weeks after DPC sensitization. Blood for TCR sequencing was provided by twenty-nine alopecia patients at one to four time points (pre-sensitization, 2, 6 and 24 weeks). Findings and caveats that apply to the study as a whole: Compared with pre-sensitization or healthy control sets, expanded TCRs formed significantly more large CDR3 similarity clusters, which is consistent with antigen-driven responses. Alopecia, a presumed autoimmune disease, was present in all patients, so the immune response of the patients might differ from that of healthy individuals. A positive correlation was found between the number of PT1 expanded TCRs and patch test score, with significance reached at thresholds 8, 16 and 32 but not 4. DPC sensitization did not change the number of TCRs with a frequency above 1 in 1000, and there was no evidence of changes in global repertoire structure. Repeated subsampling changed both the strength of the expansion versus patch-test correlation and the threshold at which the correlation became significant.

Library construction relied on RACE. The data were produced on a NextSeq 500. During library preparation, unique molecular identifiers were attached to individual cDNA molecules so that TCRs could be counted in a quantitative, reproducible way. Each blood RNA sample was used to sequence both TCR alpha and TCR beta chains. Concerning the study's data processing: A median of around 100,000 TCRs per sample was observed, with a range of 23,224 to 690,600. The Decombinator software suite was used to annotate V, J and CDR3 in the TCR reads. To make PS versus PT1 abundance plots, every sample was subsampled to the same number of TCRs (28,000). TCRs were defined as expanded if absent before sensitization and observed at least eight times at the 2-week time point. TCRdb ran its own pipeline on the public reads, namely fastp trimming at Q25 and MiXCR clone calling, and kept in-frame beta chains. CDR3 protein sequences are deduplicated, and each keeps its most common genes and DNA. The V and J calls reflect TCRdb's pipeline rather than the authors' work. Present in this sample are some 350,000 distinct CDR3 sequences, under 6.5% of which were seen just once. The ten largest clonotypes hold approximately 5.4% of the sample.

Read against the paper, the sample's time point label means: patch test 2, 6 weeks after DPC sensitization. Per the publication, the treatment or condition label means: therapeutic diphenylcyclopropenone sensitization with weekly scalp DPC. At each patch-test visit, blood was drawn before the patch test was applied. Eligible patients were aged 18 to 70, diagnosed with alopecia, deemed suitable for DPC therapy, and excluded if pregnant. Unfractionated whole blood was collected in Tempus Blood RNA tubes, and total RNA was extracted from that blood. The CDR3 has 15 amino acids, counting the end cysteine and phenylalanine. Kept here is only the CDR3 DNA, which spans 45 bases and is read in frame from base 1. Compared with germline, V lacks 3 bases and J lacks 11 bases; bases without a gene match: 13. Only a few counts were recorded for this clonotype. Its binding antigen is unknown. Base quality data are lacking; no much larger clone is found one base away.

The chain joins TRBV12-3 or TRBV12-4 to TRBJ1-5; TRBD1 aligns with 7 central bases. The source was whole blood, collected in connection with sensitization to the hapten diphenylcyclopropenone (DPC). This clonotype was sampled from a woman between 18 and 29 years old with alopecia areata. Some clones in this sample may be carry-over from other donors' samples. CDR3 loop: CASSFSPGGGTAQHF. The sequence in DNA is TGTGCCAGCAGTTTTAGTCCCGGGGGGGGGACAGCCCAGCATTTT.